This T cell receptor beta chain was sequenced during a study of T cell responses to AZD1222 COVID-19 vaccine. This clone has a handful of counts. What it binds is not known. Sequenced by immunoSEQ multiplex PCR; TCRdb stores in-frame clones only, minus some. In the table there are 200,000 to 300,000 clones, 80% to 95% of which are singletons. Study-wide findings and caveats: Donors were chiefly white British, with a greater number of females, and clonal diversity was perhaps underestimated.

This CDR3 spans 14 amino acids. Germline V CDR1 and CDR2: MDHEN, SYDVKM. Trimming cost V 3 bases and J 7 bases, with 12 bases left between them. Sequenced material: peripheral blood, taken on day 0 of AZD1222 vaccination. The sequence was obtained from an adult in good health. The chain uses TRBV28 and TRBJ1-4; D not certain. The CDR3 is CASSFGPSGEKLFF. The CDR3 DNA is TGTGCCAGCAGTTTTGGGCCGAGTGGTGAAAAACTGTTTTTT.